The 11 T cell receptor beta chains below were found in one sample sequenced in a study of tissue T cells after allogeneic stem cell transplantation. Time point in this sample: mouse harvest day 14 after allogeneic transplant. Mouse grafts combined 10^7 T-cell-depleted bone marrow cells with 10^6 splenic CD5+ T cells. TCRdb's table, derived via immunoSEQ multiplex PCR, lists solely in-frame clones and lacks some. The sample has about 4,000 clones, about 47% seen once. Sequenced input: gut tissue. The receptors stem from a female BALB/c mouse given C57BL/6 T cells with graft-versus-host disease after an allogeneic hematopoietic cell transplant.

By its share, this clone is medium-sized (0.01 to 0.1%). Germline and genes: mouse. From the germline J gene comes the end of the CDR3, since the read stops 1 residue before it. J is TRBJ2-7 and V is TRBV26, with TRBD2 matching 11 bases. The germline CDR1 and CDR2 sequences are KGHPV and FQNQEV (reference sequence). V was pared by 7 bases and J by 4 bases, with 3 bases of the junction left unmatched. The CDR3 totals 13 residues. The DNA read from the CDR3 is TGTGCCAGCAACCGGGACTGGGGGTATGAACAGTAC. This encodes CASNRDWGYEQY. The CDR3 reads in full as CASNRDWGYEQYF.

This clone has just a few counts. Gene and germline names: mouse. The read finishes 1 residue shy of the CDR3 end, and the germline J gene is used to complete it. The chain carries TRBV13-1 and TRBJ2-7; D remains unclear. CDR1 NSHNY and CDR2 SYGAGN come from the germline V gene. There are 15 residues in the CDR3. Trimming stripped 0 bases from V and 0 bases from J, with 10 bases between. CDR3 region: CASSDARQSSYEQYF. CDR3 bases read: TGTGCCAGCAGTGATGCAAGGCAGAGCTCCTATGAACAGTAC.

This clone was detected only a few times. All gene names here are mouse names. The part of the CDR3 DNA that was read is TGTGCCAGCAGCTTCCTCGAGGGTTCTGGAAATACGCTCTAT. This translates into CASSFLEGSGNTLY. The full CDR3 reads CASSFLEGSGNTLYF. The chain is built from TRBV3 and TRBJ1-3; D is undetermined. The read halts 1 residue ahead of the CDR3 end, with the missing end drawn from the germline J gene. Between the trimmed V and J ends, which lost 3 bases and 0 bases, there was a span of 9 bases. The CDR3 length is 15 residues. Germline CDR1 SNHLY, CDR2 FYNGKV (reference sequence).

This clone was observed a handful of times. The junction shows a germline mismatch at one end, possibly a read error. Mouse gene names apply. Read data end 1 residue before the CDR3 end; the end is taken from the germline J gene. V usage is TRBV1 and J usage is TRBJ2-2; 7 bases are a match to TRBD1. The germline gives CDR1 NSQYPW, CDR2 LRSPGD (reference sequence). This CDR3 has 14 amino acids. The sequenced part of the CDR3 DNA is TGCACCTGCAGGGCAGGGGGAAACACCGGGCAGCTCTAC. Residues: CTCRAGGNTGQLY. The whole CDR3 protein reads CTCRAGGNTGQLYF. The whole variable domain, remainder taken from reference TRBV1 and TRBJ2-2, is VTLLEQNPRWRLVPRGQAVNLRCILKNSQYPWMSWYQQDLQKQLQWLFTLRSPGDKEVKSLPGADYLATRVTDTELRLQVANMSQGRTLYCTCRAGGNTGQLYFGEGSKLTVL.

On this clone itself: Gene names denote mouse genes. The CDR3 extends 1 residue past the end of the read, so its final part is completed from the germline J gene. The gene calls are TRBV12-1 and TRBJ1-1; perhaps TRBD1 as D (5 bases). CDR3 size: 13 residues. Per the germline V gene, CDR1 is SGHSN and CDR2 is HYEKVE. Trimming removed 1 base at V and 2 bases at J, with 7 bases between. This CDR3 reads CASSLGDNTEVFF. The CDR3 bases that were read are TGTGCCAGCTCTCTGGGGGACAACACAGAAGTCTTC.

Turning to this clone: Gene names are the mouse ones. Coverage ceases 1 residue before the CDR3 finishes, and the germline J gene fills in the end. V and J are TRBV12-1 and TRBJ2-4; D is unresolved. Per the germline V gene, CDR1 is SGHSN and CDR2 is HYEKVE. The CDR3 extends over 13 amino acids. V was pared by 0 bases and J by 1 base, with 4 bases between. CDR3 bases read: TGTGCCAGCTCTCTCGAGGGTCAAAACACCTTGTAC. Amino acid sequence: CASSLEGQNTLY. The whole CDR3 sequence is CASSLEGQNTLYF.

Note on this clone: Here the gene names and germline are mouse. Read data end 1 residue before the CDR3 end; the end is taken from the germline J gene. V usage is TRBV3 and J usage is TRBJ2-7; TRBD2 might be the D (6 bases). The length of the CDR3 is 14 residues. V was shortened by 1 base and J by 3 bases, with 10 bases between the two germline ends. Germline values: CDR1 SNHLY, CDR2 FYNGKV (reference sequence). The CDR3 bases that were read are TGTGCCAGCAGCTTAGGGGGGGTACTCTATGAACAGTAC. This sequence encodes CASSLGGVLYEQY. In full, the CDR3 is CASSLGGVLYEQYF.

By share of the sample, this clone is large. Genes and germline come from the mouse. The read ends 1 residue before the CDR3 terminus; that terminus is restored from the germline J gene. This rearrangement joins TRBV16 to TRBJ2-3, with 8 bases lining up with TRBD2. The ends lost 0 bases at V and 0 bases at J; junction bases unmatched: 11. The germline gives CDR1 SGHSA, CDR2 FRNQAP. The CDR3 loop spans 19 amino acids. The CDR3 sequence: CASSLDEVGGKGSAETLYF. Partial CDR3 DNA: TGTGCAAGCAGCTTAGATGAGGTGGGGGGGAAGGGGAGTGCAGAAACGCTGTAT.

Details on this clone: These gene names are mouse names. The sequence runs out 1 residue before the end of the CDR3; the remainder is reconstructed from the germline J gene. This chain connects TRBV17 to TRBJ2-3; 10 positions match TRBD2. Germline trimming cut 7 bases from V and 1 base from J; bases unmatched to any gene: 2. CDR1 is MNHDT and CDR2 is YYDKIL in the germline V gene. The CDR3 totals 14 residues. The CDR3 sequence: CASNWGGGAETLYF. Incomplete CDR3 DNA: TGTGCTAGCAACTGGGGGGGTGGTGCAGAAACGCTGTAT.

Comments on this clone: It differs at one base from a far larger clone, so likely a read error. Gene labels here are mouse ones. The read gets to within 1 residue of the CDR3 end, and the germline J gene fills in the rest. This same CDR3 is encoded by further DNA sequences in the sample. The chain recombines TRBV20 with TRBJ2-5; 12 bases are shared with TRBD2. The CDR3 totals 14 residues. Losses at the gene ends were 5 bases for V and 6 bases for J; bases not matched to a gene: 6. CDR1 is GFQATS and CDR2 is STVNSAI in the germline V gene. CDR3 in amino acids: CGARGDWGADTQYF. The sequenced CDR3 bases are TGTGGTGCTCGGGGGGACTGGGGGGCGGACACCCAGTAC. Variable domain in full (rest from reference TRBV20 and TRBJ2-5): GALVYQYPRRTICKSGTSMRMECQAVGFQATSVAWYRQSPQKTFELIALSTVNSAIKYEQNFTQEKFPISHPNLSFSSMTVLNAYLEDRGLYLCGARGDWGADTQYFGPGTRLLVL.

Remarks on this clone: The gene names given are mouse names. CDR3 sequence reads: CASSLGWGGQNTLYF. CDR3 DNA, as far as it was read: TGTGCCAGCAGTCTAGGCTGGGGGGGCCAAAACACCTTGTAC. J is TRBJ2-4 and V is TRBV26; 10 bases map to TRBD2. Read sequence stops 1 residue before the CDR3 end, and the germline J gene provides the missing end. CDR1 and CDR2 (germline): KGHPV, FQNQEV (reference sequence). J lost 3 bases, V lost 3 bases, and 3 bases had no gene match. CDR3 length: 15 residues.